The 2 T cell receptor beta chains below were found in one sample sequenced in a study of CD8+CD57+ T cells in acquired aplastic anemia. The TCR beta profiling, which covered VDJ combination and CDR3 sequence, was carried out using genomic DNA as the template. MiXCR was run by TCRdb on the reads, yielding one entry per CDR3 protein. Among 150,000 to 200,000 distinct CDR3 sequences listed, roughly half were seen once. Material: sorted CD4+, CD8+, or CD8+CD57+ T cells (not recorded which) from PBMCs. The receptors originated from a human donor in good health.

Details on this clonotype: The CDR3 end shows no conserved phenylalanine or tryptophan, and so a read error is likely. The V call is TRBV20-1, the J call TRBJ2-7; no firm D call. Trimming left V 0 bases short and J 4 bases short, with 13 bases between. The CDR3 length is 14 residues. Germline CDR1 DFQATT, CDR2 SNEGSKA (reference sequence). The CDR3 nucleotides read TGCAGTGCTAGAGATCATCGGATCTTTTACGAGCAGTACCTC. The encoded protein is CSARDHRIFYEQYL.

This clonotype came up once. A much larger clone is a single base away; this may be a read error. The rearrangement uses TRBV11-1 and TRBJ2-1; TRBD2 matches at 8 bases. J gave up 5 bases and V 5 bases, and 11 bases lay outside the gene matches. Looked up from germline, CDR1 is SGHAT and CDR2 is FQDESV (reference sequence). The CDR3 length is 16 residues. CDR3 sequence reads: CASSELGLAANNEQFF. CDR3 nucleotides: TGTGCCAGCAGCGAACTTGGACTAGCAGCCAACAATGAGCAGTTCTTC.